This T cell receptor (beta chain) was recorded in a study of cytomegalovirus exposure and HLA in healthy donors. 60 Vbeta and 13 Jbeta primers were used in PCR. Data came from immunoSEQ multiplex PCR; TCRdb stores just in-frame clones and leaves some out. Found here are approximately 100,000 clones, 60% to 75% of them singletons; the top ten hold about 1.2%. Germline V lookup: CDR1 LGHNT, CDR2 FRNRAP. The ends lost 1 base at V and 6 bases at J; junction bases unmatched: 3. CDR3 length equals 14 residues. Input material: PBMCs. The clonotype was recovered from a female donor in good health and CMV-seronegative. V gene TRBV12-5 combines with J gene TRBJ2-7; 10 bases agree with TRBD2. The CDR3 bases are TGTGCTAGTGGTTTGGAGCTAGCGGGAGCCGAGCAGTACTTC. Its protein is CASGLELAGAEQYF.